The entry that follows covers one T cell receptor beta chain sequence. This record belongs to a study of blood T cell repertoires in COVID-19. The V gene's germline CDR1 is SGHAT and CDR2 FQNNGV. The CDR3 is made up of 16 amino acids. V was pared by 2 bases and J by 8 bases, with 11 bases of the junction left unmatched. TCRdb keeps only in-frame clones here, not all; method: immunoSEQ multiplex PCR. The sample has roughly 240,000 clones, 70% to 85% seen once. The source material was peripheral blood. This chain links TRBV11-2 with TRBJ1-4, with TRBD1 matching 7 bases. This TCR was sampled from a woman older than 75 with acute or convalescent COVID-19. The chain's CDR3 is CASSLQGGGRAEKLFF. The DNA of the CDR3 is TGTGCCAGCAGCTTACAAGGGGGCGGTAGGGCCGAAAAACTGTTTTTT.